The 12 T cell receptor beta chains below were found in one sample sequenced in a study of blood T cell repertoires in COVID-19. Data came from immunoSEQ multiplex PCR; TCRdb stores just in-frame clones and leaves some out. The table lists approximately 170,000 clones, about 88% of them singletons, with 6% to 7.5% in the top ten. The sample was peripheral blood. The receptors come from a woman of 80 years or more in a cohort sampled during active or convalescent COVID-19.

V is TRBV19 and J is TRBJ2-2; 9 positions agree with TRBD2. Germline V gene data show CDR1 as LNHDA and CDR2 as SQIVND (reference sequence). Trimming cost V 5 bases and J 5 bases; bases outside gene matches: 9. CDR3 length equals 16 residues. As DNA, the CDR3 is TGTGCCAGTAGTGTGGCGGGAGGGATAAGTACCGGGGAGCTGTTTTTT. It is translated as CASSVAGGISTGELFF.

The CDR3 region has the DNA TGTGCCAGTAGCATCCAACAGGGTCCCTACGAGCAGTACTTC. Translation gives CASSIQQGPYEQYF. V is TRBV19 and J is TRBJ2-7; TRBD1 is a possible D gene (6 bases). The V gene's germline CDR1 is LNHDA and CDR2 SQIVND (reference sequence). CDR3 length: 14 amino acids. V dropped 6 bases and J dropped 2 bases, with 14 bases sitting between them.

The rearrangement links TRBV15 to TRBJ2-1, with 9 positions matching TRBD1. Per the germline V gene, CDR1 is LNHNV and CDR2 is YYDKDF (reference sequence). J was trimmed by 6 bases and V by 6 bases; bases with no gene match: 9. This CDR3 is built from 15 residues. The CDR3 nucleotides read TGTGCCACCAGTACCCGGGACAGGGAGGGCAATGAGCAGTTCTTC. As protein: CATSTRDREGNEQFF.

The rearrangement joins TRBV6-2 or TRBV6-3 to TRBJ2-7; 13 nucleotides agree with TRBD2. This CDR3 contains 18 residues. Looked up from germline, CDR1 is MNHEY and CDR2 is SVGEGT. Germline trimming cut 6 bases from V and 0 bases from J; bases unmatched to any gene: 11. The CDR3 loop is CASSDGLAGVRSSYEQYF. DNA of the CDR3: TGTGCCAGCAGCGACGGACTAGCGGGGGTTCGAAGCTCCTACGAGCAGTACTTC.

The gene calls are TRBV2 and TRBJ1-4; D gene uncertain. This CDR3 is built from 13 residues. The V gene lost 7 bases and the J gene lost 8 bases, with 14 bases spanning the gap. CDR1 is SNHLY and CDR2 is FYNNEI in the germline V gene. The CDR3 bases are TGTGCCAGCATGGGTGGCGGGAGGGAAAAACTGTTTTTT. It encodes CASMGGGREKLFF.

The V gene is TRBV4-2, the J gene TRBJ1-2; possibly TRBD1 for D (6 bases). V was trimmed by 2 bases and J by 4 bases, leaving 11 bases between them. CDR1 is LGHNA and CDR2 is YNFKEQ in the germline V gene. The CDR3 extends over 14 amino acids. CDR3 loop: CASSQRQDPYGYTF. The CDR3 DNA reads TGTGCCAGCAGCCAACGACAGGATCCCTATGGCTACACCTTC.

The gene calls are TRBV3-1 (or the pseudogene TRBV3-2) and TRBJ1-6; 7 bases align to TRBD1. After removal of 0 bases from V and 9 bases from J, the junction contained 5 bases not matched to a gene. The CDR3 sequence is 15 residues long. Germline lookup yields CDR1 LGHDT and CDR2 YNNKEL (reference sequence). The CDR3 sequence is CASSQEVTGSSPLHF. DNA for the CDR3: TGTGCCAGCAGCCAAGAGGTGACAGGGAGTTCACCCCTCCACTTT.

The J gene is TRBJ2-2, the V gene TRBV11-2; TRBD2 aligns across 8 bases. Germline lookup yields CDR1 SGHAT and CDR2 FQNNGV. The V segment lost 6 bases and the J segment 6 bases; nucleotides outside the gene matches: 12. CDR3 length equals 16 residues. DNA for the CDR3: TGTGCCAGCAGATTTCCCGGGACTAGGAGCTCCGGGGAGCTGTTTTTT. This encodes CASRFPGTRSSGELFF.

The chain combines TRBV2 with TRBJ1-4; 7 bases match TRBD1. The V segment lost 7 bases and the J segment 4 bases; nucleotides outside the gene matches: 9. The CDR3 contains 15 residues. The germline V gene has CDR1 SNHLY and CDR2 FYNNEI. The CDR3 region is CASMPDRTLNEKLFF. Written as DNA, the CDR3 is TGTGCCAGCATGCCGGACAGGACTCTTAATGAAAAACTGTTTTTT.

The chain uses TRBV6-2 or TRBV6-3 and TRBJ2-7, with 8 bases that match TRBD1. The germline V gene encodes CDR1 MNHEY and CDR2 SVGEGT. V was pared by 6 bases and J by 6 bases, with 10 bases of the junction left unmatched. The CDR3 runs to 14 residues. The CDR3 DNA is TGTGCCAGCAGCCCATGGACAGGGCAGATCGAGCAGTACTTC. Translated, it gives CASSPWTGQIEQYF.

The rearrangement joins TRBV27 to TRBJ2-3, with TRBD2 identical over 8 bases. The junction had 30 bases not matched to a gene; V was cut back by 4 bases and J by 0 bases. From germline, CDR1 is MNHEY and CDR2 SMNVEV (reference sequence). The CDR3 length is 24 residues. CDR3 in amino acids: CASSSPFGGPRGLAGITSTDTQYF. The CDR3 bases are TGTGCCAGCAGTTCCCCCTTTGGGGGGCCCCGAGGCCTAGCGGGTATCACTAGCACAGATACGCAGTATTTT.

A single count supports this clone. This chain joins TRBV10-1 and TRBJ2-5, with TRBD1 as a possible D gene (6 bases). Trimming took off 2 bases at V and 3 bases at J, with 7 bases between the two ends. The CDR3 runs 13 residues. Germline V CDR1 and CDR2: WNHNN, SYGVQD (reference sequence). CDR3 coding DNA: TGCGCCAGCAGTGAGGCAGGGGAAGAGACCCAGTACTTC. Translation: CASSEAGEETQYF.